This TCR beta chain was retrieved from a study of cytomegalovirus exposure and HLA in healthy donors. Broader study findings: Later analysis identified 16,000 or so TCR beta sequences associated with HLA alleles, using a false discovery rate threshold of 0.05. Data from an earlier analysis indicated that most TCR beta V segments were productive either about 87% or about 30% of the time. Most TCRs appeared rarely, but some public TCRs recurred in many donors.

This clone has only a few counts. Its antigen is currently unknown. PCR involved 60 Vbeta and 13 Jbeta primers. Assay: immunoSEQ multiplex PCR; the TCRdb copy retains only in-frame clones and omits some. The data contain fewer than 200,000 clones, 82% of them singletons. The TCR originated in a man over 45 in good health and CMV-seropositive. Sequenced: PBMCs.

CDR3 nucleotide sequence: TGTGCCAGCAGCTGGGGACAGGGACTCCACCGGGAGCTGTTTTTT. Translated, it gives CASSWGQGLHRELFF. The genes are TRBV11-3 and TRBJ2-2; 9 nucleotides align to TRBD1. Germline CDR1 is SGHNT and CDR2 is YENEEA. Unmatched junction bases numbered 9, after V lost 4 bases and J lost 9 bases. The CDR3 runs 15 residues.